These 32 T cell receptor beta chains were all obtained from the same sample, sequenced in a study of blood T cell repertoires in COVID-19. Sequencing was performed with immunoSEQ multiplex PCR; in TCRdb, only in-frame clones are kept and a portion is missing. This table has over 75,000 clones, approximately 88% appearing once. Sequenced sample: peripheral blood. Source of these receptors: an elderly woman with active or convalescent COVID-19.

This chain connects TRBV7-6 to TRBJ1-4, with unresolved D. Trimming stripped 0 bases from V and 8 bases from J, with 19 bases between. This CDR3 contains 17 residues. The germline gives CDR1 SGHVS, CDR2 FNYEAQ. The CDR3 loop is CASSLAPGLNGEEKLFF. In DNA, the CDR3 is TGTGCCAGCAGCTTAGCACCCGGACTGAATGGAGAAGAAAAACTGTTTTTT.

This clone was seen only a few times. V usage is TRBV7-2 and J usage is TRBJ1-1, with D tentatively TRBD1 (5 bases). Germline-derived CDR1 and CDR2 are SGHTA and FQGNSA. This CDR3 has 15 residues. V gave up 1 base and J gave up 4 bases, with 13 bases separating them. The CDR3 nucleotides read TGTGCCAGCAGCTTAGAAGGGGCAGGCGTCACTGAAGCTTTCTTT. It specifies CASSLEGAGVTEAFF.

This clone was found a few times. V gene TRBV9 combines with J gene TRBJ1-6; a weak D match, TRBD1 (6 bases). The CDR3 spans 15 residues. Deletions cut 4 bases from V and 8 bases from J, with 16 bases between. From germline, CDR1 is SGDLS and CDR2 YYNGEE. CDR3 residues: CASSSPGTSDSPLHF. The CDR3 region has the DNA TGTGCCAGCAGCAGCCCCGGGACATCGGATTCACCCCTCCACTTT.

The CDR3 sequence: CASSLVLDTQYF. The CDR3 nucleotides read TGTGCCAGCAGCCTGGTACTAGATACGCAGTATTTT. This sequence joins TRBV3-1 (or the pseudogene TRBV3-2) and TRBJ2-3; D gene ambiguous. The CDR3 spans 12 residues. The germline V and J ends were trimmed by 4 bases and 5 bases, with 7 bases remaining between them. Germline values: CDR1 LGHDT, CDR2 YNNKEL (reference sequence).

This clone was detected a few times. The V gene is TRBV9, the J gene TRBJ2-7; D is undetermined. The CDR3 is made up of 14 amino acids. V lost 3 bases to trimming and J lost 0 bases, with 10 bases between them. The germline CDR1 and CDR2 sequences are SGDLS and YYNGEE. As DNA, the CDR3 is TGTGCCAGCAGCGCGCTTCTAAGCTCCTACGAGCAGTACTTC. This codes for CASSALLSSYEQYF.

This chain uses TRBV9 with TRBJ1-3, with 9 nucleotides matching TRBD1. The CDR3 is 14 residues long. Germline V gives CDR1 SGDLS, CDR2 YYNGEE. J lost 3 bases, V lost 3 bases, and 1 base had no gene match. CDR3 sequence reads: CASSEGQGGNTIYF. The CDR3 region has the DNA TGTGCCAGCAGCGAGGGACAGGGTGGAAACACCATATATTTT.

This clone occurred a few times. The J gene is TRBJ2-7, the V gene TRBV5-1; 7 bases line up with TRBD1. J was trimmed by 3 bases and V by 0 bases; bases with no gene match: 6. The CDR3 is 15 residues long. Germline V lookup: CDR1 SGHRS, CDR2 YFSETQ. This chain's CDR3 is CASSLEWGQIYEQYF. In DNA, the CDR3 is TGCGCCAGCAGCTTGGAATGGGGACAGATCTACGAGCAGTACTTC.

This clone appeared a few times. Other DNA sequences in the same sample also yield this CDR3. V is TRBV27 and J is TRBJ2-2; D is ambiguous. V lost 5 bases to trimming and J lost 5 bases, with 6 bases between them. Germline V gene sequence: CDR1 MNHEY, CDR2 SMNVEV (reference sequence). This CDR3 contains 12 residues. This CDR3 reads CASSPLTGELFF. CDR3 nucleotides: TGTGCCAGCAGTCCCCTTACCGGGGAGCTGTTTTTT.

V usage is TRBV10-3 and J usage is TRBJ2-3; the D gene is possibly TRBD1 (5 bases). Trimming pared 8 bases from V and 6 bases from J, leaving 21 bases between. Germline loops: CDR1 ENHRY, CDR2 SYGVKD. CDR3 length equals 15 residues. Written as DNA, the CDR3 is TGTGCCATCTCCCCGGACCTACAGGTAGATGATACGCAGTATTTT. It codes for CAISPDLQVDDTQYF.

This clone has just one count. This chain connects TRBV19 to TRBJ2-7, with a tentative D call TRBD2 (6 bases). Trimming removed 6 bases at V and 1 base at J, with 16 bases between. The CDR3 sequence is 15 residues long. Germline-derived CDR1 and CDR2 are LNHDA and SQIVND (reference sequence). The CDR3, as DNA: TGTGCCAGTAGCCGTATCGGGGGAGGATCCTACGAGCAGTACTTC. This codes for CASSRIGGGSYEQYF.

The rearrangement uses TRBV9 and TRBJ2-2, with a weak D call TRBD2 (5 bases). V lost 0 bases to trimming and J lost 7 bases, with 7 bases between them. Germline assignment: CDR1 SGDLS and CDR2 YYNGEE. The CDR3 has 13 residues. The CDR3 DNA reads TGTGCCAGCAGCGTAGCAACTAGCGGGGAGCTGTTTTTT. Translated, it gives CASSVATSGELFF. Complete variable domain (other parts from reference TRBV9 and TRBJ2-2): DSGVTQTPKHLITATGQRVTLRCSPRSGDLSVYWYQQSLDQGLQFLIQYYNGEERAKGNILERFSAQQFPDLHSELNLSSLELGDSALYFCASSVATSGELFFGEGSRLTVL.

The chain couples TRBV5-1 to TRBJ2-3; 10 bases agree with TRBD2. This CDR3 is built from 15 residues. Germline V CDR1 and CDR2: SGHRS, YFSETQ. Trimming cost V 3 bases and J 3 bases; bases outside gene matches: 4. The CDR3 region is CASSSTSGSTDTQYF. CDR3 DNA: TGCGCCAGCAGCTCGACTAGCGGGTCTACAGATACGCAGTATTTT.

The rearrangement joins TRBV6-6 to TRBJ1-1; a possible D gene is TRBD1 (6 bases). This CDR3 is built from 15 residues. The V gene lost 2 bases and the J gene lost 4 bases, with 14 bases spanning the gap. The V gene's germline CDR1 is MNHNY and CDR2 SVGAGI (reference sequence). CDR3 DNA sequence: TGTGCCAGCAGTTACACAAATACAGGGTTCACTGAAGCTTTCTTT. It is translated as CASSYTNTGFTEAFF.

The J gene is TRBJ1-2, the V gene TRBV19; 8 bases are a match to TRBD1. The CDR3 has 15 residues. The germline V gene encodes CDR1 LNHDA and CDR2 SQIVND (reference sequence). Losses at the gene ends were 4 bases for V and 5 bases for J; bases not matched to a gene: 9. The CDR3 protein is CASSTEAGTGYGYTF. Here the CDR3 DNA reads TGTGCCAGTAGTACCGAAGCCGGGACAGGTTATGGCTACACCTTC.

The chain has TRBV6-2 or TRBV6-3 and TRBJ2-7; 11 bases map to TRBD1. Trimming cost V 5 bases and J 8 bases; bases outside gene matches: 17. Germline V lookup: CDR1 MNHEY, CDR2 SVGEGT. This CDR3 spans 17 amino acids. The CDR3 bases are TGTGCCAGCAGTCCCCGGAACGGGACAGGGGGTAGGATACAGCAGTACTTC. Amino acid sequence: CASSPRNGTGGRIQQYF.

This chain connects TRBV7-9 to TRBJ1-2, with TRBD1 matching 7 bases. CDR3 length equals 12 residues. Looked up from germline, CDR1 is SEHNR and CDR2 is FQNEAQ (reference sequence). The V segment lost 1 base and the J segment 10 bases; nucleotides outside the gene matches: 3. The CDR3 DNA follows: TGTGCCAGCAGCTTAGAGACAGGGCCCTACACCTTC. Translating gives CASSLETGPYTF.

V and J are TRBV11-2 and TRBJ1-6, with 7 bases lining up with TRBD1. Germline CDR1 SGHAT, CDR2 FQNNGV. The CDR3 runs 16 residues. V dropped 5 bases and J dropped 7; count of bases not matched to a gene: 11. CDR3 bases: TGTGCCAGCAGCCTACTCGAGGGGGCTCTCAATTCACCCCTCCACTTT. Translated, it gives CASSLLEGALNSPLHF.

A single count supports this clone. J is TRBJ2-6 and V is TRBV7-6; perhaps TRBD1 as D (5 bases). The germline V gene encodes CDR1 SGHVS and CDR2 FNYEAQ. This CDR3 contains 19 residues. V lost 3 bases, J lost 0 bases, and 18 bases lay in between. The CDR3 bases are TGTGCCAGCAGCTTCAGATTTGGGCAGGGTAACTCTGGGGCCAACGTCCTGACTTTC. Amino acid sequence: CASSFRFGQGNSGANVLTF.

V usage is TRBV11-3 and J usage is TRBJ2-5, with 10 bases lining up with TRBD1. The CDR3 contains 13 residues. V lost 4 bases, J lost 5 bases, and 1 base stayed unmatched. Germline CDR1 and CDR2: SGHNT and YENEEA. CDR3: CASSWGQGETQYF. The CDR3 nucleotides read TGTGCCAGCAGCTGGGGACAGGGGGAGACCCAGTACTTC. Full variable domain (outside the CDR3, taken from reference TRBV11-3 and TRBJ2-5): EAGVVQSPRYKIIEKKQPVAFWCNPISGHNTLYWYLQNLGQGPELLIRYENEEAVDDSQLPKDRFSAERLKGVDSTLKIQPAELGDSAVYLCASSWGQGETQYFGPGTRLLVL.

This chain connects TRBV6-5 to TRBJ1-1, with D perhaps matching TRBD1 (5 bases). This CDR3 is 12 amino acids long. V lost 8 bases and J lost 4, with 11 bases in between. Germline V gene sequence: CDR1 MNHEY, CDR2 SVGAGI. The CDR3 loop reads CASGRGGTEAFF. The DNA for the CDR3 is TGTGCCAGCGGCCGGGGGGGCACTGAAGCTTTCTTT.

The chain links TRBV2 to TRBJ1-1, with 8 bases matching TRBD1. Germline CDR1 and CDR2: SNHLY and FYNNEI. The CDR3 consists of 13 residues. Germline trimming cut 2 bases from V and 7 bases from J; bases unmatched to any gene: 3. CDR3 coding DNA: TGTGCCAGCAGTGAATCAGGGGGCTTTGAAGCTTTCTTT. Translation: CASSESGGFEAFF. The whole variable domain, remainder taken from reference TRBV2 and TRBJ1-1, is EPEVTQTPSHQVTQMGQEVILRCVPISNHLYFYWYRQILGQKVEFLVSFYNNEISEKSEIFDDQFSVERPDGSNFTLKIRSTKLEDSAMYFCASSESGGFEAFFGQGTRLTVV.

The chain uses TRBV7-3 and TRBJ2-7; 8 bases align to TRBD1. V gave up 4 bases and J gave up 6 bases; unmatched junction bases: 5. The CDR3 consists of 13 residues. The germline CDR1 and CDR2 sequences are SGHTA and FQGTGA. The CDR3 loop is CASSYTGGGEQYF. For the CDR3, the DNA is TGTGCCAGCAGCTACACAGGGGGAGGCGAGCAGTACTTC.

CDR3 DNA: TGTGCCACCACCAAATTTGCAACAGGCTCTGGGGCCAACGTCCTGACTTTC. Amino acid sequence: CATTKFATGSGANVLTF. The chain uses TRBV15 and TRBJ2-6, with D possibly being TRBD1 (5 bases). Trimming pared 7 bases from V and 0 bases from J, leaving 16 bases between. Germline loops: CDR1 LNHNV, CDR2 YYDKDF (reference sequence). The CDR3 totals 17 residues.

This chain links TRBV28 with TRBJ2-5; perhaps TRBD2 as D (7 bases). The germline V gene has CDR1 MDHEN and CDR2 SYDVKM. The CDR3 runs to 14 residues. V lost 7 bases to trimming and J lost 5 bases, with 17 bases between them. The CDR3: CASTEGGTVETQYF. The CDR3 coding sequence is TGTGCCAGCACGGAGGGGGGGACGGTGGAGACCCAGTACTTC.

The chain recombines TRBV7-9 with TRBJ2-1; perhaps TRBD1 as D (5 bases). The germline V and J ends were trimmed by 11 bases and 3 bases, with 14 bases remaining between them. The CDR3 is made up of 13 amino acids. The germline V gene has CDR1 SEHNR and CDR2 FQNEAQ (reference sequence). The CDR3 DNA follows: TGTGCCTGGGGTCAGGGCGGCTACAATGAGCAGTTCTTC. Translating it yields CAWGQGGYNEQFF.

The chain couples TRBV5-1 to TRBJ2-3; D possibly corresponds to TRBD2 (6 bases). This CDR3 is built from 16 residues. V was cut by 3 bases and J by 3 bases, with 17 bases left in between. In germline, CDR1 is SGHRS, CDR2 YFSETQ. Written as DNA, the CDR3 is TGCGCCAGCAGCTCCCACGGGGGTAGGGAGACAGATACGCAGTATTTT. Protein product: CASSSHGGRETDTQYF.

In DNA, the CDR3 is TGTGCCAGCAGTCGCACCCGACGCCAGGCCAGTACTGAAGCTTTCTTT. Translating gives CASSRTRRQASTEAFF. The V gene is TRBV28, the J gene TRBJ1-1; D is unclear. There are 16 residues in the CDR3. Germline loops: CDR1 MDHEN, CDR2 SYDVKM. V was shortened by 5 bases and J by 5 bases, with 21 bases between the two germline ends.

The chain recombines TRBV6-2 or TRBV6-3 with TRBJ1-6, with 9 bases fitting TRBD1. J gave up 10 bases and V 2 bases, and 12 bases lay outside the gene matches. CDR3 length: 17 amino acids. CDR1 MNHEY and CDR2 SVGEGT come from the germline V gene. The CDR3 sequence is CASSYRPRTGEESPLHF. The DNA of the CDR3 is TGTGCCAGCAGTTACCGACCGAGGACAGGGGAAGAGTCACCCCTCCACTTT.

This sequence joins TRBV3-1 (or the pseudogene TRBV3-2) and TRBJ1-4, with D possibly being TRBD1 (5 bases). CDR3 length equals 14 residues. CDR1 and CDR2 (germline): LGHDT, YNNKEL (reference sequence). The V end was cut by 6 bases, the J end by 6 bases, with 14 bases between. In DNA, the CDR3 is TGTGCCAGCAGTCTGGTGGGGGGACATGAAAAACTGTTTTTT. This encodes CASSLVGGHEKLFF.

This chain connects TRBV28 to TRBJ2-1; perhaps TRBD1 as D (6 bases). The CDR3 covers 14 residues. The germline gives CDR1 MDHEN, CDR2 SYDVKM. Trimming pared 8 bases from V and 9 bases from J, leaving 20 bases between. CDR3 sequence: CASHISGGFGEQFF. Written as DNA, the CDR3 is TGTGCCAGCCACATCTCTGGGGGCTTTGGTGAGCAGTTCTTC. The entire variable domain, with the rest obtained from reference TRBV28 and TRBJ2-1, is as follows: DVKVTQSSRYLVKRTGEKVFLECVQDMDHENMFWYRQDPGLGLRLIYFSYDVKMKEKGDIPEGYSVSREKKERFSLILESASTNQTSMYLCASHISGGFGEQFFGPGTRLTVL.

The chain carries TRBV11-2 and TRBJ2-6; a weak D match, TRBD2 (7 bases). Trimming took 3 bases from V and 0 from J, leaving 15 bases between them. The germline CDR1 and CDR2 sequences are SGHAT and FQNNGV. CDR3 length equals 18 residues. The CDR3 reads CASSLDWGGHSGANVLTF. In DNA form, the CDR3 reads TGTGCCAGCAGCTTGGACTGGGGGGGCCACTCTGGGGCCAACGTCCTGACTTTC.

J is TRBJ2-1 and V is TRBV9; TRBD2 aligns across 13 bases. The CDR3 runs to 18 residues. Germline CDR1 and CDR2: SGDLS and YYNGEE. Trimming removed 4 bases from V and 0 bases from J; junction bases left unmatched: 7. Here the CDR3 reads CASSLGLAGATSYNEQFF. The CDR3 region has the DNA TGTGCCAGCAGCCTCGGACTAGCGGGGGCTACCTCCTACAATGAGCAGTTCTTC. The full variable domain, its missing parts supplied by reference TRBV9 and TRBJ2-1, is DSGVTQTPKHLITATGQRVTLRCSPRSGDLSVYWYQQSLDQGLQFLIQYYNGEERAKGNILERFSAQQFPDLHSELNLSSLELGDSALYFCASSLGLAGATSYNEQFFGPGTRLTVL.